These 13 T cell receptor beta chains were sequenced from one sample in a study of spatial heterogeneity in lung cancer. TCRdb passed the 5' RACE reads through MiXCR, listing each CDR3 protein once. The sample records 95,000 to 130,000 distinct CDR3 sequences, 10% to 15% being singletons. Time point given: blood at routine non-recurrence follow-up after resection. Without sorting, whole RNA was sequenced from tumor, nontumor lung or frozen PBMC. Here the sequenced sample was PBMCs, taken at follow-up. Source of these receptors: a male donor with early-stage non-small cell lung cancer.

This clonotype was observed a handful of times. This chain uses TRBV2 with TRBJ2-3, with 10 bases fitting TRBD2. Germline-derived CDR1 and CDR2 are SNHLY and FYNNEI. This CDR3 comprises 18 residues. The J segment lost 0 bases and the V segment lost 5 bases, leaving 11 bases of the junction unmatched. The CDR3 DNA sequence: TGTGCCAGCAGTTCCCGGGGTAGCGGGGGGCGGAGCACAGATACGCAGTATTTT. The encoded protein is CASSSRGSGGRSTDTQYF.

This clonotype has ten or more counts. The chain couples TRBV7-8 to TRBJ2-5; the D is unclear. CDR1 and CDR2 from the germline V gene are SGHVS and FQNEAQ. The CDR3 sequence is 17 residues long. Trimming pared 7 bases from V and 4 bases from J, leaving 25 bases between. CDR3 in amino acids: CASTTGPPLMATETQYF. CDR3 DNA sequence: TGTGCCAGCACCACCGGGCCCCCCCTTATGGCGACAGAGACCCAGTACTTC.

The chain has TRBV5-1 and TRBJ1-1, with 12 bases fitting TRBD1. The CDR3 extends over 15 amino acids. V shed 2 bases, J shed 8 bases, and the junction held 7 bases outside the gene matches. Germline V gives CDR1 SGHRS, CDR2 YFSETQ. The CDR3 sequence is CASSLAGTGGEEAFF. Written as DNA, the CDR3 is TGCGCCAGCAGCTTAGCCGGGACAGGGGGCGAAGAAGCTTTCTTT.

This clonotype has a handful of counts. The CDR3 sequence is CASSQQGVRTQYF. The CDR3 DNA sequence: TGTGCCAGCAGCCAACAGGGGGTTAGGACCCAGTACTTC. The rearrangement uses TRBV7-2 and TRBJ2-5; 8 bases line up with TRBD1. Germline assignment: CDR1 SGHTA and CDR2 FQGNSA. V lost 5 bases, J lost 7 bases, and 6 bases stayed unmatched. This CDR3 region has 13 residues.

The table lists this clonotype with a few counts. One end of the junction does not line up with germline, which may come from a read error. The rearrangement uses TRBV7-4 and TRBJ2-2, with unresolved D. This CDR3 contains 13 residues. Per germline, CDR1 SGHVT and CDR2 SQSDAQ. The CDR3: CASSLGITGELFF. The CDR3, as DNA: TGTGCTAGCAGCTTAGGAATAACCGGGGAGCTGTTTTTT.

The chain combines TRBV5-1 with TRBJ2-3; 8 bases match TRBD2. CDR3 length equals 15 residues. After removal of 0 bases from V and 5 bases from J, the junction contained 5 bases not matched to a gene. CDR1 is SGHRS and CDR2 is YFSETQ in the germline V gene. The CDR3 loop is CASSLDGGVVDTQYF. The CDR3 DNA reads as TGCGCCAGCAGCTTGGACGGGGGGGTCGTAGATACGCAGTATTTT.

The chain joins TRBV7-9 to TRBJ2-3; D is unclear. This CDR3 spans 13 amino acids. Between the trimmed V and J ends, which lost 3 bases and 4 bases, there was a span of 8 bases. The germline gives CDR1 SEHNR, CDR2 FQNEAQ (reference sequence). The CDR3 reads CASSFPPPDTQYF. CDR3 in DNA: TGTGCCAGCAGCTTCCCCCCCCCAGATACGCAGTATTTT.

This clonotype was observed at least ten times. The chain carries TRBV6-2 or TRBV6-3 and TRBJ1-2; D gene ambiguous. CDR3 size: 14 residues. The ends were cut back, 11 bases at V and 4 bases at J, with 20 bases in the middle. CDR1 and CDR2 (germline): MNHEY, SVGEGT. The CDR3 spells CAGRVGSGPYGYTF. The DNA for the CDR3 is TGTGCCGGGCGAGTTGGTTCCGGGCCCTATGGCTACACCTTC.

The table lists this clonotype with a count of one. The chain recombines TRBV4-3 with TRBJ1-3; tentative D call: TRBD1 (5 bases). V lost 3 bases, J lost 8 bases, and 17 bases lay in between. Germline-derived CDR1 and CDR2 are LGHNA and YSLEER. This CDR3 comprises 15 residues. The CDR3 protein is CASSHRRDRGDTIYF. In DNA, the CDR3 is TGCGCCAGCAGCCACCGCCGGGACCGAGGGGACACCATATATTTT.

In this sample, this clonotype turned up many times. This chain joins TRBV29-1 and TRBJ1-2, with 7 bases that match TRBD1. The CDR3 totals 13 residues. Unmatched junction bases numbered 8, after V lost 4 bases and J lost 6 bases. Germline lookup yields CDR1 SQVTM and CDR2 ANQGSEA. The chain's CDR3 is CSVGRGTVHGYTF. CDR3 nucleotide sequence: TGCAGCGTTGGACGGGGGACAGTTCATGGCTACACCTTC.

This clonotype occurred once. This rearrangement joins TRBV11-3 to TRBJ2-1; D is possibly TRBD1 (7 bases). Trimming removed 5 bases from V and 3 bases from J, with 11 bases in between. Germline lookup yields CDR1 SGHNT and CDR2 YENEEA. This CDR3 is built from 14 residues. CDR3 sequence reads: CASSARDSYNEQFF. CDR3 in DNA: TGTGCCAGCAGCGCGCGGGACAGCTACAATGAGCAGTTCTTC.

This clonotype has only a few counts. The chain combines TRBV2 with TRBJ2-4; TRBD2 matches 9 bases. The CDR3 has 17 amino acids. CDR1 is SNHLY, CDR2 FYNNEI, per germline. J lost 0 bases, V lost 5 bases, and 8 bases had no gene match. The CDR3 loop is CASSLAGRQIAKNIQYF. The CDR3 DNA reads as TGTGCCAGCAGTCTAGCGGGGAGACAAATAGCCAAAAACATTCAGTACTTC. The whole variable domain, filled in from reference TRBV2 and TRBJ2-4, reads EPEVTQTPSHQVTQMGQEVILRCVPISNHLYFYWYRQILGQKVEFLVSFYNNEISEKSEIFDDQFSVERPDGSNFTLKIRSTKLEDSAMYFCASSLAGRQIAKNIQYFGAGTRLSVL.

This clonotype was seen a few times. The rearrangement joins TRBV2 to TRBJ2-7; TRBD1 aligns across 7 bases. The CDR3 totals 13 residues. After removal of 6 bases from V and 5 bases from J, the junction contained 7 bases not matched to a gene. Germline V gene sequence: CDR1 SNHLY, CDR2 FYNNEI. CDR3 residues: CASSPRGTDEQYF. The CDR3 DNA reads TGTGCCAGCAGCCCAAGGGGGACAGACGAGCAGTACTTC.